Below are 15 T cell receptor beta chains sequenced from a single sample in a study of T cells in Graves' hyperthyroidism and ophthalmopathy. From RNA transcripts, TCR beta CDR3 regions were amplified. Using the HTBI primer set, a first-round RT-PCR was run on the TCR CDR3. TCRdb analysed the multiplex PCR reads with MiXCR anew, one entry per CDR3 protein. The profile shows about 640,000 distinct CDR3 sequences, under 25% of them singletons. Sequenced sample: blood. All receptors derive from a man aged 25 to 45 with Graves' ophthalmopathy.

The chain couples TRBV20-1 to TRBJ2-1; 8 positions match TRBD1. The germline V gene encodes CDR1 DFQATT and CDR2 SNEGSKA (reference sequence). Trimming at V came to 2 bases and at J to 2 bases, leaving 2 bases not matched to a gene. The CDR3 covers 14 residues. The CDR3 reads CSARIQGAYNEQFF. The CDR3 DNA reads as TGCAGTGCTAGAATACAGGGGGCCTACAATGAGCAGTTCTTC.

This clonotype has more than one count but fewer than ten. The rearrangement links TRBV18 to TRBJ2-7; D gene ambiguous. The CDR3 is 14 amino acids. Per germline, CDR1 KGHSH and CDR2 LQKENI. V was cut by 3 bases and J by 3 bases, with 12 bases left in between. CDR3 coding DNA: TGTGCCAGCTCACCGACGATAAACAACTACGAGCAGTACTTC. It encodes CASSPTINNYEQYF.

This clonotype has only a few counts. The CDR3: CASSLLRGGEQFF. Written as DNA, the CDR3 is TGTGCCAGCAGTCTATTAAGGGGTGGTGAGCAGTTCTTC. The chain combines TRBV2 with TRBJ2-1; perhaps TRBD1 as D (5 bases). The CDR3 covers 13 residues. Trimming left V 5 bases short and J 9 bases short, with 14 bases between. Germline V gene sequence: CDR1 SNHLY, CDR2 FYNNEI.

The genes are TRBV3-1 and TRBJ1-2; weak D call: TRBD1 (6 bases). V lost 1 base and J lost 8, with 17 bases in between. The CDR3 extends over 15 amino acids. CDR1 and CDR2 (germline): LGHDT, YNNKEL (reference sequence). This CDR3 reads CASSQGLDRTGGYTF. CDR3 nucleotide sequence: TGTGCCAGCAGCCAAGGCTTAGACAGGACTGGCGGCTACACCTTC.

This clonotype was observed at least ten times. The chain uses TRBV24-1 and TRBJ2-1; TRBD2 matches at 16 bases. V lost 7 bases, J lost 8 bases, and 7 bases stayed unmatched. The CDR3 extends over 16 amino acids. CDR1 and CDR2 (germline): KGHDR, SFDVKD. The CDR3 sequence: CATSFPGLAGGDEQFF. The CDR3 region has the DNA TGTGCCACCAGCTTCCCGGGACTAGCGGGAGGGGATGAGCAGTTCTTC.

V is TRBV19 and J is TRBJ1-1, with D possibly TRBD1 on 5 matching bases. V was shortened by 5 bases and J by 1 base, with 11 bases between the two germline ends. Germline CDR1 is LNHDA and CDR2 is SQIVND (reference sequence). CDR3 length: 14 amino acids. Written as DNA, the CDR3 is TGTGCCAGTAGTGTCAGGGAGGGGAACACTGAAGCTTTCTTT. Translation gives CASSVREGNTEAFF.

A few counts support this clonotype. The chain has TRBV6-1 and TRBJ1-1; D unresolved. V was cut by 7 bases and J by 9 bases, with 18 bases left in between. The CDR3 is 13 residues long. Germline CDR1 is MNHNS and CDR2 is SASEGT. CDR3 bases: TGTGCCAGCACTCAACCAGTCTCTTCTAAAGCTTTCTTT. Translated, it gives CASTQPVSSKAFF.

The CDR3 spells CASSLSQPGELFF. Here the CDR3 DNA reads TGTGCCAGCAGTTTATCCCAGCCCGGGGAGCTGTTTTTT. V gene TRBV28 combines with J gene TRBJ2-2; D is ambiguous. The CDR3 spans 13 residues. CDR1 is MDHEN and CDR2 is SYDVKM in the germline V gene. Between the trimmed V and J ends, which lost 1 base and 6 bases, there was a span of 6 bases.

This clonotype was seen more than once but under ten times. The chain recombines TRBV2 with TRBJ2-1; TRBD2 is a possible D gene (6 bases). Germline V gene lookup returns CDR1 SNHLY and CDR2 FYNNEI. CDR3 size: 17 residues. The V gene lost 6 bases and the J gene lost 8 bases, with 26 bases spanning the gap. The CDR3 coding sequence is TGTGCCAGCAGACTTCAGCTTCGGGACTTGAGTAGGGATGAGCAGTTCTTC. As protein: CASRLQLRDLSRDEQFF. Complete variable domain (other parts from reference TRBV2 and TRBJ2-1): EPEVTQTPSHQVTQMGQEVILRCVPISNHLYFYWYRQILGQKVEFLVSFYNNEISEKSEIFDDQFSVERPDGSNFTLKIRSTKLEDSAMYFCASRLQLRDLSRDEQFFGPGTRLTVL.

This clonotype was seen a handful of times. The chain combines TRBV18 with TRBJ1-5; 8 nucleotides line up with TRBD1. Trimming took 6 bases from V and 6 from J; bases not matched to a gene: 10. This CDR3 is 15 amino acids long. Germline loops: CDR1 KGHSH, CDR2 LQKENI. In DNA, the CDR3 is TGTGCCAGCTCTACGCTGGACAGGGTGGGTCAGCCCCAGCATTTT. Translated, it gives CASSTLDRVGQPQHF.

V gene TRBV28 combines with J gene TRBJ2-2; 8 bases are a match to TRBD2. This CDR3 has 16 amino acids. V shed 4 bases and J 0 bases; nucleotides not matched to a gene: 4. Germline values: CDR1 MDHEN, CDR2 SYDVKM. Written as DNA, the CDR3 is TGTGCCAGCAGTTCTCCGGGACTAGCGAACACCGGGGAGCTGTTTTTT. Protein sequence: CASSSPGLANTGELFF.

On this clonotype itself: The junction does not match germline at one end; this may be a read error. This chain links TRBV18 with TRBJ2-7; 11 nucleotides match TRBD2. The CDR3 is 18 amino acids. Germline lookup yields CDR1 KGHSH and CDR2 LQKENI. The CDR3 DNA reads TGTGCCAGCTCTCCCGCGGGGACTAGCGGAGGGAGCTCCTACGAGCAGTGCTTC. This sequence encodes CASSPAGTSGGSSYEQCF.

Only a few counts were recorded for this clonotype. The genes are TRBV19 and TRBJ2-7; TRBD2 agrees at 9 bases. V dropped 3 bases and J dropped 3; count of bases not matched to a gene: 6. CDR3 length equals 15 residues. The germline V gene encodes CDR1 LNHDA and CDR2 SQIVND (reference sequence). The CDR3 DNA sequence: TGTGCCAGTAGTATGAAGACTAGCGGCTACTACGAGCAGTACTTC. Translating gives CASSMKTSGYYEQYF.

This chain uses TRBV6-1 with TRBJ2-1; TRBD1 matches at 10 bases. Germline CDR1 MNHNS, CDR2 SASEGT. The CDR3 length is 15 residues. V trimming: 3 bases; J trimming: 6 bases; junction bases outside the gene matches: 5. CDR3 residues: CASSEGQGFGNEQFF. Here the CDR3 DNA reads TGTGCCAGCAGTGAGGGACAGGGGTTTGGCAATGAGCAGTTCTTC.

In DNA form, the CDR3 reads TGTGCCAGCTCACCACCGGGACCGGGACAGGATAATGAGCAGTTCTTC. Encoded protein: CASSPPGPGQDNEQFF. The chain has TRBV18 and TRBJ2-1; TRBD1 matches 8 bases. Losses at the gene ends were 0 bases for V and 7 bases for J; bases not matched to a gene: 8. Germline values: CDR1 KGHSH, CDR2 LQKENI. The CDR3 spans 16 residues.